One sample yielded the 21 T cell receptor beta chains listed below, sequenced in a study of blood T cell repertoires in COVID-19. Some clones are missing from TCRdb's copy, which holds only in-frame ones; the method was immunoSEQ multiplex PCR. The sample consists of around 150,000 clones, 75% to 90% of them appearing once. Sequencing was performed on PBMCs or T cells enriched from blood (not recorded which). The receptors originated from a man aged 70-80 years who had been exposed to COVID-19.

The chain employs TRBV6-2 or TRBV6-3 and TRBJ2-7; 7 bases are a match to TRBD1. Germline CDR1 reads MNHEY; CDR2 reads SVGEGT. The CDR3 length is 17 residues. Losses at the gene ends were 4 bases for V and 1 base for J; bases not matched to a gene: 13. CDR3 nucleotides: TGTGCCAGCAGTTCACTTTTGGGACAGAACAAATCCTACGAGCAGTACTTC. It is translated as CASSSLLGQNKSYEQYF.

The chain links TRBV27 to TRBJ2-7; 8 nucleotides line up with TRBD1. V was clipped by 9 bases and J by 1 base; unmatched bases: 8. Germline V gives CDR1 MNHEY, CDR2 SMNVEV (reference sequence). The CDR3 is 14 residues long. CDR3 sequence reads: CASRTTGASYEQYF. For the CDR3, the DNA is TGTGCCAGTCGGACGACAGGGGCTTCCTACGAGCAGTACTTC.

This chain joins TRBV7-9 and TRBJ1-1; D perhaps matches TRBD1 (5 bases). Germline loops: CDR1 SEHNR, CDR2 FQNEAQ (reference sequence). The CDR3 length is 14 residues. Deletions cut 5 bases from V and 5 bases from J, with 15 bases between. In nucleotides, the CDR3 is TGTGCCAGCAGCCCCGACGGGGCGGGGACTGAAGCTTTCTTT. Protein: CASSPDGAGTEAFF.

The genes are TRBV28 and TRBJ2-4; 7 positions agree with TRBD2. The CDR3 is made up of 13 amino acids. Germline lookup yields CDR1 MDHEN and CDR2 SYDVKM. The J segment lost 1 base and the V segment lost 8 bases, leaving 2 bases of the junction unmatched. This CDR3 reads CASGGGAKNIQYF. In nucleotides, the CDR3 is TGTGCCAGCGGGGGGGGTGCCAAAAACATTCAGTACTTC.

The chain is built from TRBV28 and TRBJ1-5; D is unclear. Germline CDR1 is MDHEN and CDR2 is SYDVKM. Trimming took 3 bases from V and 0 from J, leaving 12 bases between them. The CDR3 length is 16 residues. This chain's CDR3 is CASSFYGEYSNQPQHF. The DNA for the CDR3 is TGTGCCAGCAGTTTTTACGGGGAGTATAGCAATCAGCCCCAGCATTTT.

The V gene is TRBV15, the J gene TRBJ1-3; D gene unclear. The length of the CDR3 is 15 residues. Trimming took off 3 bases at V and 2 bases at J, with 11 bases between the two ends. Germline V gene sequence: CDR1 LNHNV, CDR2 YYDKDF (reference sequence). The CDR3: CATSSRHEPGNTIYF. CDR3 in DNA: TGTGCCACCAGCAGTCGACACGAGCCTGGAAACACCATATATTTT.

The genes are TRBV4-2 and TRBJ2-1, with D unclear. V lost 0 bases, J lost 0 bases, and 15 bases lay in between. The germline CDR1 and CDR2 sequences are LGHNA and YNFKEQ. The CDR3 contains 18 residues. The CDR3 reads CASSQDTVIESSYNEQFF. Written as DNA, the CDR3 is TGTGCCAGCAGCCAAGACACGGTCATAGAAAGCTCCTACAATGAGCAGTTCTTC.

The CDR3 loop reads CAISRNLNPRLAGGLYEQYF. The CDR3 DNA follows: TGTGCCATCAGCCGCAATTTAAACCCTCGACTAGCGGGAGGTCTCTACGAGCAGTACTTC. The rearrangement links TRBV10-3 to TRBJ2-7; 13 bases map to TRBD2. Germline values: CDR1 ENHRY, CDR2 SYGVKD. This CDR3 spans 20 amino acids. Unmatched junction bases numbered 20, after V lost 6 bases and J lost 3 bases.

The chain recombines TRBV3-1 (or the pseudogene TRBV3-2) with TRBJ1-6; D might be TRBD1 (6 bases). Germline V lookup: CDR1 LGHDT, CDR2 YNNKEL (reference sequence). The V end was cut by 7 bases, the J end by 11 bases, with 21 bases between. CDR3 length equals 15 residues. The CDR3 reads CASKDRGAPRAPLHF. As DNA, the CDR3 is TGTGCCAGCAAGGATCGGGGGGCCCCCAGGGCACCCCTCCACTTT.

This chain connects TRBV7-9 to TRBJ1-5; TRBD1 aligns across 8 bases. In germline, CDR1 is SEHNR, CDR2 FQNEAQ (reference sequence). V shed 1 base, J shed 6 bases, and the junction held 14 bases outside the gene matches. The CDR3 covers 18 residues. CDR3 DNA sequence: TGTGCCAGCAGCTTAGGTCAGGTGGTCAGGGGGCGCGGTCAGCCCCAGCATTTT. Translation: CASSLGQVVRGRGQPQHF.

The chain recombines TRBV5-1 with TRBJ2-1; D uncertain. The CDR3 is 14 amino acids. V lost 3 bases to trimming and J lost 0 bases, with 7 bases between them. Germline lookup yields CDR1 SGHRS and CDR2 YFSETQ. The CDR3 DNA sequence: TGCGCCAGCAGCTCTAGGAGCTCCTACAATGAGCAGTTCTTC. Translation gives CASSSRSSYNEQFF.

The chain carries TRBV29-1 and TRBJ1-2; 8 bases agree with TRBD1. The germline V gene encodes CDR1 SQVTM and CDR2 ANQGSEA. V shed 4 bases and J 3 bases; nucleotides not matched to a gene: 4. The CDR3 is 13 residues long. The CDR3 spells CSVGTGRDYGYTF. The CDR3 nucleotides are TGCAGCGTTGGGACAGGGAGGGACTATGGCTACACCTTC.

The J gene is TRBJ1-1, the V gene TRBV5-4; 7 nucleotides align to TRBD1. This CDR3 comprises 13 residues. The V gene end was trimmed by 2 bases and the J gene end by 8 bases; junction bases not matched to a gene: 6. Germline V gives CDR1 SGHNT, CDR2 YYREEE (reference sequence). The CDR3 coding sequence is TGTGCCAGCAGCTTCGACAGGGCCCCGGAAGCTTTCTTT. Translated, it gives CASSFDRAPEAFF.

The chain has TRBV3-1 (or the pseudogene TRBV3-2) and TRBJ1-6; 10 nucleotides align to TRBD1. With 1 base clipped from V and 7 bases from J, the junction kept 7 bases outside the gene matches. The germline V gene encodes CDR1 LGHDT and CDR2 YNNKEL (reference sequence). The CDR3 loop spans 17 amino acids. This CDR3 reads CASSQVMTGGGNSPLHF. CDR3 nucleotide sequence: TGTGCCAGCAGCCAAGTTATGACAGGGGGCGGGAATTCACCCCTCCACTTT.

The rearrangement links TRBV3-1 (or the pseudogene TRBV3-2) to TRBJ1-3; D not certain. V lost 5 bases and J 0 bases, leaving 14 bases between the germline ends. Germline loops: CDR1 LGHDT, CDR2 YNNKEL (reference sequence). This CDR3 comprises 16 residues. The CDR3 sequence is CASSSQATSSGNTIYF. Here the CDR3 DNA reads TGTGCCAGCAGCTCCCAGGCCACCAGCTCTGGAAACACCATATATTTT.

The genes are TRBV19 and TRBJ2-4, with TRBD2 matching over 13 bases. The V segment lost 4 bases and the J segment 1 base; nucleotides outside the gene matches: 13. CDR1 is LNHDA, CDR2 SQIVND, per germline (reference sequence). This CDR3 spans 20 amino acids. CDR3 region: CASSTQIWTSGSVAKNIQYF. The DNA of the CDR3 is TGTGCCAGTAGTACCCAGATTTGGACTAGCGGGAGCGTGGCCAAAAACATTCAGTACTTC. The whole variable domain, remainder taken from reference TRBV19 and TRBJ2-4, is DGGITQSPKYLFRKEGQNVTLSCEQNLNHDAMYWYRQDPGQGLRLIYYSQIVNDFQKGDIAEGYSVSREKKESFPLTVTSAQKNPTAFYLCASSTQIWTSGSVAKNIQYFGAGTRLSVL.

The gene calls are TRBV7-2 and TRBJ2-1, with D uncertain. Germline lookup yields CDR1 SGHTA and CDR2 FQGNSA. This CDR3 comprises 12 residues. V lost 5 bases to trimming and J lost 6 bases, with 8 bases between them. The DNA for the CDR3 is TGTGCCAGCAGCCTGGCCCGCAATGAGCAGTTCTTC. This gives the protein CASSLARNEQFF.

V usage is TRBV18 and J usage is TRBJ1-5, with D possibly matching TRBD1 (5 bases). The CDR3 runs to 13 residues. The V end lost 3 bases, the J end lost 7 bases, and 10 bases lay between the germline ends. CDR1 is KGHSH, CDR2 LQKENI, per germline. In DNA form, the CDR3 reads TGTGCCAGCTCACCGGGGCCGGCCCAGCCCCAGCATTTT. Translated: CASSPGPAQPQHF. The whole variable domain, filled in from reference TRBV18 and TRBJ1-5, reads NAGVMQNPRHLVRRRGQEARLRCSPMKGHSHVYWYRQLPEEGLKFMVYLQKENIIDESGMPKERFSAEFPKEGPSILRIQQVVRGDSAAYFCASSPGPAQPQHFGDGTRLSIL.

CDR3 DNA sequence: TGTGCTAGTGGGCGGACAGGGGGCAATAATGAGCAGTTCTTC. It yields the protein CASGRTGGNNEQFF. This chain links TRBV12-5 with TRBJ2-1; 11 bases are shared with TRBD1. The CDR3 has 14 residues. J lost 7 bases, V lost 6 bases, and 5 bases had no gene match. Germline CDR1 and CDR2: LGHNT and FRNRAP.

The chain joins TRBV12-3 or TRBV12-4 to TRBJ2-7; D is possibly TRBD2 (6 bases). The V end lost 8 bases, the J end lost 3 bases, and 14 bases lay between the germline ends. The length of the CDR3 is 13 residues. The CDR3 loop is CASGRGESYEQYF. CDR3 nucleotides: TGTGCCAGCGGGCGCGGGGAAAGCTACGAGCAGTACTTC.

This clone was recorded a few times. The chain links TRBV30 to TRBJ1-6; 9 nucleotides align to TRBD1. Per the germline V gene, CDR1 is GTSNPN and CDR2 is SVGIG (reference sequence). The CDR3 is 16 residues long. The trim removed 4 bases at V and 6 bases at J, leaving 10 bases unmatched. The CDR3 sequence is CAWNRGTGHLNSPLHF. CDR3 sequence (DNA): TGTGCCTGGAATAGAGGGACAGGGCACCTTAATTCACCCCTCCACTTT.